This T cell receptor beta chain came from a study of control samples from healthy donors and cancer patients. V dropped 7 bases and J dropped 1; count of bases not matched to a gene: 3. Germline CDR1 ENHRY, CDR2 SYGVKD. The CDR3 runs to 13 residues. The method was immunoSEQ multiplex PCR; TCRdb's version includes in-frame clones alone and lacks a portion of them. The table has roughly 90,000 clones, 85% to 90% seen once. This clone has more than one count but fewer than ten. Sequenced sample: PBMCs. The V gene is TRBV10-3, the J gene TRBJ1-1; 7 bases match TRBD1. This TCR was recovered from a woman aged 50 to 60 with colorectal cancer. The CDR3 nucleotides are TGTGCCATCAAATCAGGGGGGAACACTGAAGCTTTCTTT. Protein: CAIKSGGNTEAFF.